This is a list of T cell receptor beta chains from one sample in a study of shared clonotypes between healthy human individuals. Assay: immunoSEQ multiplex PCR; the TCRdb copy retains only in-frame clones and omits some. The sample lists about 2 million clones; around 95% were seen once. What was sequenced was naive CD4+ T cells sorted from blood. Receptors were obtained from a man aged 18-30 years in good health. Both conserved end residues are part of each CDR3. A D gene is named only where the DNA matches it firmly. Only part of the rows carry a size: once, few, many, or a class if the clone is expanded.

V	D	size	J	CDR3	DNA
TRBV19	NA	NA	TRBJ1-5	CASNPLDRINQPQHF	TGTGCCAGTAACCCCCTGGACAGAATTAATCAGCCCCAGCATTTT
TRBV10-3	TRBD1	NA	TRBJ2-7	CAITAGTGTTGSLYF	TGTGCCATCACTGCCGGGACAGGCACAACGGGTTCACTGTACTTC
TRBV25-1	TRBD1	NA	TRBJ2-2	CASSGSTGGTGELFF	TGTGCCAGCAGTGGGTCGACAGGGGGCACCGGGGAGCTGTTTTTT
TRBV2	NA	NA	TRBJ2-1	CASSDFTSYSYNEQFF	TGTGCCAGCAGTGATTTCACCTCATACTCCTACAATGAGCAGTTCTTC
TRBV4-1	TRBD2	NA	TRBJ2-1	CASSQPGGAMNNEQFF	TGCGCCAGCAGCCAACCCGGGGGGGCCATGAACAATGAGCAGTTCTTC
TRBV7-9	NA	NA	TRBJ2-4	CASSLEPGNDKNIQYF	TGTGCCAGCAGCTTAGAGCCAGGGAATGACAAAAACATTCAGTACTTC
TRBV5-6	TRBD2	NA	TRBJ2-5	CASSGGLAGEETQYF	TGTGCCAGCAGCGGCGGACTAGCGGGGGAAGAGACCCAGTACTTC
TRBV6-4	NA	once	TRBJ1-2	CASSRAGGDGYTF	TGTGCCAGCAGCCGAGCCGGCGGGGATGGCTACACCTTC
TRBV19	NA	NA	TRBJ2-1	CASSPADYNEQFF	TGTGCCAGTAGTCCGGCAGACTACAATGAGCAGTTCTTC
TRBV18	NA	once	TRBJ2-7	CASSPGRDTSYEQYF	TGTGCCAGCTCACCAGGCCGGGACACCTCCTACGAGCAGTACTTC